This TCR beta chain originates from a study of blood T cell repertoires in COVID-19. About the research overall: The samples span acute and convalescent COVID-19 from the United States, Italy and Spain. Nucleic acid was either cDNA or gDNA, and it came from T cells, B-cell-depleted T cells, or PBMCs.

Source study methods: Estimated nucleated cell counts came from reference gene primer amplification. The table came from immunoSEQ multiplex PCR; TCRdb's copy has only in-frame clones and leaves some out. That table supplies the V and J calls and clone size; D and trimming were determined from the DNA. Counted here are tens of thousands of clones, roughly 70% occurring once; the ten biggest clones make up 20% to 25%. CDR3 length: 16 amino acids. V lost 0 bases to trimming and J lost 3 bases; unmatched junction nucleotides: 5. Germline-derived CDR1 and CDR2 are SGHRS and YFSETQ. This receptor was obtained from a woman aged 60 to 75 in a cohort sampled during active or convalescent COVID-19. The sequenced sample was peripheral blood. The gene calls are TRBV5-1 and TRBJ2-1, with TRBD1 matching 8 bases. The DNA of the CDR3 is TGCGCCAGCAGCTTGGTCCGGGACAGGAGCTACAATGAGCAGTTCTTC. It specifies CASSLVRDRSYNEQFF.